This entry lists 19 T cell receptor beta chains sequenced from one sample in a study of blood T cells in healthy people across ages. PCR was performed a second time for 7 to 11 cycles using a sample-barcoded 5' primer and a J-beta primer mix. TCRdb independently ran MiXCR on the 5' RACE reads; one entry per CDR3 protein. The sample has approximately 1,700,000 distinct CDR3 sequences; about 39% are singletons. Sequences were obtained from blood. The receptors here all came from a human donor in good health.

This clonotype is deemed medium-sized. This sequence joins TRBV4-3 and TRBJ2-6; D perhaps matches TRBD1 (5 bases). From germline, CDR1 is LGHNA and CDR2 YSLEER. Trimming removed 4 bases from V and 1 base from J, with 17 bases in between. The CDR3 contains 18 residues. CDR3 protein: CASSPLDTINSGANVLTF. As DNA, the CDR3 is TGCGCCAGCAGCCCGTTGGACACCATCAATTCTGGGGCCAACGTCCTGACTTTC.

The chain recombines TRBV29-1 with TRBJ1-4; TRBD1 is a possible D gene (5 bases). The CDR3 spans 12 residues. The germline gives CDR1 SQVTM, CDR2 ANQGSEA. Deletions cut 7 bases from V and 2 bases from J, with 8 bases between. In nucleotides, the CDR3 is TGCAGCGGCGGACATACTAATGAAAAACTGTTTTTT. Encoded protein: CSGGHTNEKLFF.

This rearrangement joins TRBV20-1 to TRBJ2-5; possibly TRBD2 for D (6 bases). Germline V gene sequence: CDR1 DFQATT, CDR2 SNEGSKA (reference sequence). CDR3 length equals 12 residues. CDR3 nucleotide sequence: TGCGGGGCGGGGACTGTTCAAGAGACCCAGTACTTC. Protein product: CGAGTVQETQYF.

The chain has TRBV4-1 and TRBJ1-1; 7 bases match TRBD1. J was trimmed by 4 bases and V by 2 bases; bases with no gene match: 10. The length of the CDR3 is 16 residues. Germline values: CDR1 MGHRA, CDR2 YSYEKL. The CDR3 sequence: CASSQRDSGRGTEAFF. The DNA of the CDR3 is TGCGCCAGCAGCCAACGGGACAGCGGTAGGGGCACTGAAGCTTTCTTT.

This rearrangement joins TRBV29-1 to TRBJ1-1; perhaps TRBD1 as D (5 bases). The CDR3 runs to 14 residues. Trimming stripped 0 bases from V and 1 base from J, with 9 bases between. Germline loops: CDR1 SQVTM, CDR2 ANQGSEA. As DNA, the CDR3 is TGCAGCGTTGAAGAAGGCAGGGCGAACACTGAAGCTTTCTTT. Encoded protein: CSVEEGRANTEAFF. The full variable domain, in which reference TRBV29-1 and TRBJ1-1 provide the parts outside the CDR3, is SAVISQKPSRDICQRGTSLTIQCQVDSQVTMMFWYRQQPGQSLTLIATANQGSEATYESGFVIDKFPISRPNLTFSTLTVSNMSPEDSSIYLCSVEEGRANTEAFFGQGTRLTVV.

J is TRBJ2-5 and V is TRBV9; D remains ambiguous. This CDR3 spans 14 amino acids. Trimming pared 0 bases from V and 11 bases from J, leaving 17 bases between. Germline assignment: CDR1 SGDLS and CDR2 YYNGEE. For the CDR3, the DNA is TGTGCCAGCAGCGTAGTAGATGGGGATTACAAGCAGTACTTC. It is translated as CASSVVDGDYKQYF.

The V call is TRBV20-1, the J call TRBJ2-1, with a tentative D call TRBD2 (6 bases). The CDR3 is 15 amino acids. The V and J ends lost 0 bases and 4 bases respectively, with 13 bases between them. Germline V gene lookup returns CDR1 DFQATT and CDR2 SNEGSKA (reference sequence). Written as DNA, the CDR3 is TGCAGTGCTAGAGATTGGACTACCGATTACAATGAGCAGTTCTTC. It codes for CSARDWTTDYNEQFF.

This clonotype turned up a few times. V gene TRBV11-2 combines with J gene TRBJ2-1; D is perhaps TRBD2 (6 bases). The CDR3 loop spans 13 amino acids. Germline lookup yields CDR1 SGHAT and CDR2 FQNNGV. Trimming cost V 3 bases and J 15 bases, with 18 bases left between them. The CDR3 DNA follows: TGTGCCAGCAGCTTTGATCTAGCGTCCCAAAGGTTCTTC. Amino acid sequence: CASSFDLASQRFF. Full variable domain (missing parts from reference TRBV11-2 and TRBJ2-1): EAGVAQSPRYKIIEKRQSVAFWCNPISGHATLYWYQQILGQGPKLLIQFQNNGVVDDSQLPKDRFSAERLKGVDSTLKIQPAKLEDSAVYLCASSFDLASQRFFGPGTRLTVL.

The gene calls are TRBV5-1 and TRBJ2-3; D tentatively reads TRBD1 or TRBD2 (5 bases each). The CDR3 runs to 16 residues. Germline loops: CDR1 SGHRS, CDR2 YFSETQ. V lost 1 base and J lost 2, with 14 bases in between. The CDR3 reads CASSLPSGPHTDTQYF. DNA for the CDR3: TGCGCCAGCAGCTTGCCCTCGGGACCCCACACAGATACGCAGTATTTT.

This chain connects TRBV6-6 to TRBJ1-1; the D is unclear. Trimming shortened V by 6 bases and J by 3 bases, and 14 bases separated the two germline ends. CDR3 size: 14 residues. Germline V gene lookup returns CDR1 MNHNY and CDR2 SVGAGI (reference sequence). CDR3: CASSPNGVDTEAFF. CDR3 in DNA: TGTGCCAGCAGCCCCAACGGGGTAGACACTGAAGCTTTCTTT.

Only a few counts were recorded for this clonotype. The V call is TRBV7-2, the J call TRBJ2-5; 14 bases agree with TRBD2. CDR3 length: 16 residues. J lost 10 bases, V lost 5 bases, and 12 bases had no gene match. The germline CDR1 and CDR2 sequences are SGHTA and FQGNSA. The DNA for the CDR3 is TGTGCCAGCAGCCCCAAGGCCGGGACTAGCGGGGGAGTCCAGTACTTC. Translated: CASSPKAGTSGGVQYF.

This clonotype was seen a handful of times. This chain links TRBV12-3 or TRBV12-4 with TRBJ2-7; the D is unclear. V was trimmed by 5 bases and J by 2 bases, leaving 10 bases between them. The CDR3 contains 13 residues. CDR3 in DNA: TGTGCCAGCAGTACCGACGGACCCTACGAGCAGTACTTC. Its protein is CASSTDGPYEQYF.

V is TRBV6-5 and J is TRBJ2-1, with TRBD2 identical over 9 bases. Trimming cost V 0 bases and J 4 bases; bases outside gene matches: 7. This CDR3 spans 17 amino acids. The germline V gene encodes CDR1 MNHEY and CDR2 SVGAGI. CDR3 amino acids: CASSYSFAGGPYNEQFF. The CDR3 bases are TGTGCCAGCAGTTACTCGTTCGCGGGGGGGCCATACAATGAGCAGTTCTTC.

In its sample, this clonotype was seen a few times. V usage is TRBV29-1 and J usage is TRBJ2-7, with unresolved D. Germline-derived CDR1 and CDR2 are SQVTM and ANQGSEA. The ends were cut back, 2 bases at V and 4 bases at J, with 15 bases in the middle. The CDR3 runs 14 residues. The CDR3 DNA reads TGCAGCGTTGAACTCCCCTGGGCAGGTTACGAGCAGTACTTC. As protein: CSVELPWAGYEQYF.

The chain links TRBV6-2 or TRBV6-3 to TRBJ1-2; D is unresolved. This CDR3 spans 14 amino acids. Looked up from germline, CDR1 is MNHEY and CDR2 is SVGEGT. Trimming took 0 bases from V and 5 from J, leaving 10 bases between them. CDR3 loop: CASSYSVWAYGYTF. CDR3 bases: TGTGCCAGCAGTTACTCGGTCTGGGCATATGGCTACACCTTC.

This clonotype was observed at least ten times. CDR3 sequence reads: CASSRLDSPLHF. The CDR3 nucleotides read TGTGCCAGCAGCCGTCTAGACTCACCCCTCCACTTT. The gene calls are TRBV7-6 and TRBJ1-6; D not resolved. The CDR3 has 12 residues. V lost 5 bases and J lost 10, with 9 bases in between. CDR1 SGHVS and CDR2 FNYEAQ come from the germline V gene.

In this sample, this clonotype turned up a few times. The CDR3 loop is CASSLSGADEQFF. DNA for the CDR3: TGTGCCAGCAGCTTATCAGGGGCCGATGAGCAGTTCTTC. The rearrangement links TRBV7-3 to TRBJ2-1; a possible D gene is TRBD1 (6 bases). V lost 2 bases to trimming and J lost 8 bases, with 10 bases between them. The CDR3 is 13 residues long. Germline CDR1 reads SGHTA; CDR2 reads FQGTGA.

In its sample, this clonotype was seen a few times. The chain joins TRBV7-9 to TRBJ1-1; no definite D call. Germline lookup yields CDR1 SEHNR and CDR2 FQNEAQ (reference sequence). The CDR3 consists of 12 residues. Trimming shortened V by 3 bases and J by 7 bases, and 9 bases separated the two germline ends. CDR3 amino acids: CASSLWTGEAFF. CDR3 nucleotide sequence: TGTGCCAGCAGCTTGTGGACGGGTGAAGCTTTCTTT.

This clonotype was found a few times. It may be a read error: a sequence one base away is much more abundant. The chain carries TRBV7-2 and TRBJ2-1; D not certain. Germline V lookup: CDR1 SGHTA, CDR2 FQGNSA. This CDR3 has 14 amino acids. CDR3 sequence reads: CASSLWMNNNERFF. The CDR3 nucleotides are TGTGCCAGCAGCTTATGGATGAACAACAATGAGCGGTTCTTC.